This entry lists 19 T cell receptor beta chains sequenced from one sample in a study of prognosis after radiotherapy for stage I lung cancer. Researchers used two-round multiplex PCR to amplify TCR beta CDR3 starting from genomic DNA. With primers specific to each TRBV and TRBJ gene, the first-round PCR was performed. MiXCR was run by TCRdb on the multiplex PCR reads, yielding one entry per CDR3 protein. In the table there are over 15,000 distinct CDR3 sequences, 50% of which are singletons. The specimen comprised PBMCs, sampled before or after stereotactic body radiation therapy (not recorded which). These receptors were taken from a donor over 45 with non-small cell lung cancer.

The chain joins TRBV11-2 to TRBJ2-3; maybe TRBD2 (6 bases). There are 15 residues in the CDR3. CDR1 and CDR2 (germline): SGHAT, FQNNGV. Trimming left V 1 base short and J 2 bases short, with 10 bases between. The CDR3 DNA reads TGTGCCAGCAGCTTAGCGGGACTTTCCACAGATACGCAGTATTTT. Translating gives CASSLAGLSTDTQYF.

This clonotype was found many times. CDR3 in amino acids: CASTGQGPPRNIQYF. The CDR3 bases are TGTGCCAGTACCGGACAGGGACCCCCTAGGAACATTCAGTACTTC. J is TRBJ2-4 and V is TRBV19, with 8 bases that match TRBD1. The germline V gene has CDR1 LNHDA and CDR2 SQIVND (reference sequence). This CDR3 comprises 15 residues. The V segment lost 7 bases and the J segment 7 bases; nucleotides outside the gene matches: 12.

In this sample, this clonotype turned up many times. Germline is not matched at one junction end, which may reflect a read error. The J gene is TRBJ2-1, the V gene TRBV3-1; TRBD2 might be the D (6 bases). The CDR3 covers 17 residues. CDR1 LGHDT and CDR2 YNNKEL come from the germline V gene (reference sequence). The CDR3 DNA follows: TGTGCCAGCAGCCAAGATCAACCCGCGGGAAGCTACGATGAGCAGTTCTTC. It encodes CASSQDQPAGSYDEQFF.

Ten or more counts support this clonotype. The gene calls are TRBV5-8 and TRBJ1-5, with D possibly being TRBD1 (6 bases). Trimming took off 4 bases at V and 2 bases at J, with 13 bases between the two ends. Germline V gene sequence: CDR1 SGHTS, CDR2 YDEGEE. The CDR3 sequence is 15 residues long. The CDR3 DNA sequence: TGTGCCAGCAGCGATACAGGGATCGGCAATCAGCCCCAGCATTTT. It translates to CASSDTGIGNQPQHF.

This clonotype was detected ten times or more. The chain employs TRBV4-2 and TRBJ2-1; 11 bases match TRBD2. Losses at the gene ends were 3 bases for V and 7 bases for J; bases not matched to a gene: 5. The CDR3 consists of 15 residues. CDR1 LGHNA and CDR2 YNFKEQ come from the germline V gene. This CDR3 reads CASSHLAGGRNEQFF. CDR3 DNA: TGTGCCAGCAGCCACTTAGCGGGAGGGAGGAATGAGCAGTTCTTC.

The V call is TRBV7-2, the J call TRBJ2-7, with 9 bases matching TRBD1. CDR1 and CDR2 from the germline V gene are SGHTA and FQGNSA. The CDR3 sequence is 15 residues long. The junction had 7 bases not matched to a gene; V was cut back by 5 bases and J by 2 bases. CDR3 in amino acids: CASSHTGTGPYEQYF. DNA of the CDR3: TGTGCCAGCAGCCACACCGGGACAGGGCCCTACGAGCAGTACTTC.

J is TRBJ2-1 and V is TRBV28; TRBD2 aligns across 10 bases. The germline V gene has CDR1 MDHEN and CDR2 SYDVKM. This CDR3 spans 18 amino acids. After removal of 5 bases from V and 6 bases from J, the junction contained 16 bases not matched to a gene. The CDR3 loop reads CASSRSLAGGRVTNEQFF. The CDR3 DNA sequence: TGTGCCAGCAGTCGGAGCTTAGCGGGAGGTCGGGTTACCAATGAGCAGTTCTTC.

This sequence joins TRBV24-1 and TRBJ2-1; TRBD1 or TRBD2 may be the D gene (5 bases each). This CDR3 spans 15 amino acids. Germline CDR1 is KGHDR and CDR2 is SFDVKD. Between the trimmed V and J ends, which lost 5 bases and 5 bases, there was a span of 15 bases. The CDR3 loop is CATSAPGPQNNEQFF. Written as DNA, the CDR3 is TGTGCCACCAGTGCACCGGGACCACAAAACAATGAGCAGTTCTTC.

By share, this clonotype ranks as medium-sized. The chain joins TRBV12-3 or TRBV12-4 to TRBJ2-1; 10 bases line up with TRBD2. This CDR3 has 15 amino acids. The V and J ends lost 1 base and 6 bases, in that order; junction bases with no gene match: 3. The CDR3: CASSLGTSGVNEQFF. The CDR3 DNA reads as TGTGCCAGCAGTTTAGGCACTAGCGGGGTCAATGAGCAGTTCTTC.

This clonotype is hyperexpanded (1% or more) by share. The chain employs TRBV11-2 and TRBJ2-1, with a possible D match to TRBD2 (6 bases). Germline-derived CDR1 and CDR2 are SGHAT and FQNNGV. Trimming shortened V by 4 bases and J by 5 bases, and 9 bases separated the two germline ends. This CDR3 comprises 13 residues. The CDR3 here is CASSSWEDNEQFF. For the CDR3, the DNA is TGTGCCAGCAGCTCCTGGGAGGACAATGAGCAGTTCTTC.

By share, this clonotype counts as medium-sized. The V gene is TRBV28, the J gene TRBJ2-1, with 12 bases aligning to TRBD2. The V gene end was trimmed by 4 bases and the J gene end by 9 bases; junction bases not matched to a gene: 7. The CDR3 is made up of 15 amino acids. Germline V gene sequence: CDR1 MDHEN, CDR2 SYDVKM. CDR3 protein: CASSSTSGRGSEQFF. CDR3 DNA: TGTGCCAGCAGTTCGACTAGCGGGAGAGGGAGTGAGCAGTTCTTC. Together with reference TRBV28 and TRBJ2-1, the CDR3 gives the full variable domain: DVKVTQSSRYLVKRTGEKVFLECVQDMDHENMFWYRQDPGLGLRLIYFSYDVKMKEKGDIPEGYSVSREKKERFSLILESASTNQTSMYLCASSSTSGRGSEQFFGPGTRLTVL.

This clonotype was seen many times. J is TRBJ2-7 and V is TRBV4-2; 8 nucleotides match TRBD2. This CDR3 has 18 amino acids. Germline V lookup: CDR1 LGHNA, CDR2 YNFKEQ. V lost 1 base and J lost 4; bases outside the gene matches: 15. The CDR3 sequence: CASSQVGLGGSSGYEQYF. CDR3 DNA sequence: TGTGCCAGCAGCCAAGTGGGACTAGGGGGTTCGTCAGGGTACGAGCAGTACTTC.

The chain is built from TRBV11-2 and TRBJ2-1; weak D call: TRBD2 (6 bases). V was trimmed by 2 bases and J by 1 base, leaving 9 bases between them. CDR3 length: 15 amino acids. CDR1 is SGHAT, CDR2 FQNNGV, per germline. The CDR3 here is CASSLLSGSYNEQFF. DNA for the CDR3: TGTGCCAGCAGCTTACTGAGCGGGTCCTACAATGAGCAGTTCTTC. Variable domain in full (rest from reference TRBV11-2 and TRBJ2-1): EAGVAQSPRYKIIEKRQSVAFWCNPISGHATLYWYQQILGQGPKLLIQFQNNGVVDDSQLPKDRFSAERLKGVDSTLKIQPAKLEDSAVYLCASSLLSGSYNEQFFGPGTRLTVL.

Turning to this clonotype: A read error is likely here: a far larger clone is one base away. V gene TRBV6-9 combines with J gene TRBJ1-1, with unresolved D. The CDR3 has 14 residues. Germline CDR1 is MNHGY and CDR2 is SVAAGI. V dropped 3 bases and J dropped 6 bases, with 14 bases sitting between them. The CDR3 loop reads CASSYSSGLSEAFF. The CDR3 DNA is TGTGCCAGCAGTTACTCATCAGGTCTCTCTGAAGCTTTCTTT.

As regards this clonotype: This sequence may be a read error, since a much larger clone differs from it by one base. This chain uses TRBV6-5 with TRBJ2-3; possible D gene TRBD2, 5 bases. Germline CDR1 and CDR2: MNHEY and SVGAGI. This CDR3 comprises 16 residues. The CDR3 loop reads CASSYRRFSSTDTRYF. In nucleotides, the CDR3 is TGTGCCAGCAGTTATCGACGGTTTTCTAGCACAGATACGCGGTATTTT.

This clonotype was picked up many times. The chain has TRBV20-1 and TRBJ2-7; TRBD2 matches at 7 bases. The V segment lost 3 bases and the J segment 2 bases; nucleotides outside the gene matches: 7. The germline V gene has CDR1 DFQATT and CDR2 SNEGSKA (reference sequence). The CDR3 has 14 amino acids. CDR3 sequence (DNA): TGCAGTGCTAGTCCGGGACTATCGACCTACGAGCAGTACTTC. Amino acids: CSASPGLSTYEQYF.

This clonotype has at least ten counts. This chain uses TRBV10-3 with TRBJ2-1; 7 nucleotides align to TRBD2. From germline, CDR1 is ENHRY and CDR2 SYGVKD. The V gene end was trimmed by 0 bases and the J gene end by 2 bases; junction bases not matched to a gene: 1. The CDR3 has 15 amino acids. CDR3 coding DNA: TGTGCCATCAGTGAGTCTCGGGGGGCCTACAATGAGCAGTTCTTC. Amino acids: CAISESRGAYNEQFF.

V is TRBV28 and J is TRBJ2-7, with no clear D. Trimming cost V 6 bases and J 1 base, with 13 bases left between them. This CDR3 contains 14 residues. From germline, CDR1 is MDHEN and CDR2 SYDVKM. DNA of the CDR3: TGTGCCAGCAGCCGTTCTGCCCTATCCTACGAGCAGTACTTC. Translation: CASSRSALSYEQYF. Based on the CDR3 plus reference TRBV28 and TRBJ2-7, the full variable domain is DVKVTQSSRYLVKRTGEKVFLECVQDMDHENMFWYRQDPGLGLRLIYFSYDVKMKEKGDIPEGYSVSREKKERFSLILESASTNQTSMYLCASSRSALSYEQYFGPGTRLTVT.

This clonotype was detected only a few times. Just one base apart from a much larger clone, this may be a read error. The chain carries TRBV6-5 and TRBJ1-5; D not certain. The CDR3 extends over 13 amino acids. Germline V gene data show CDR1 as MNHEY and CDR2 as SVGAGI. For the CDR3, the DNA is TGTGCCAGCAGTTGGGGATCGGATCATCCCCAGCATTTT. Encoded protein: CASSWGSDHPQHF.